This T cell receptor beta chain was observed in a study of regulatory T cells in long-lasting Graves disease. Whole-study results and caveats: It was in persistent disease that TRBV28, TRBJ1-2 and TRBJ2-5 were favored. Lower TCR diversity characterized persistent Graves' patients relative to newly diagnosed patients.

Indicated time point: newly diagnosed GD, antithyroid drugs for less than 3 months. PBMC RNA served as the TCR library source. Details on this clonotype: Its antigen is undetermined.

Arm-PCR of CDR3 regions and iRepertoire HTBI primers were used to build TCR beta libraries. TCRdb used MiXCR to reprocess the multiplex PCR reads, holding one entry per CDR3 protein. The sample has a few hundred thousand distinct CDR3 sequences, about a sixth seen once. The CDR3 is made up of 15 amino acids. The V end lost 5 bases, the J end lost 0 bases, and 14 bases lay between the germline ends. From germline, CDR1 is SGHVS and CDR2 FNYEAQ. The data also belong to a second study, concerning T cells in Graves' hyperthyroidism and ophthalmopathy. This second study notes: Clinical symptoms, serum thyroxine and TRAb, thyroid ultrasound and orbital computed tomography together formed the diagnostic basis.

The rearrangement uses TRBV7-6 and TRBJ2-7, with a weak D call TRBD2 (6 bases). This specimen was peripheral blood mononuclear cells (PBMCs), taken at new diagnosis, from a patient treated with antithyroid drugs. The clonotype comes from a young woman with Graves disease. CDR3 DNA: TGTGCCAGCAGCCCCCAGGCGGGACCCTCCTACGAGCAGTACTTC. Protein product: CASSPQAGPSYEQYF.